A single T cell receptor (beta chain) is shown here with its context. What it binds is unknown. The data were taken from a study of shared clonotypes between healthy human individuals. Genomic DNA of each subset was evenly split across several immunoSEQ plates. Some clones are missing from TCRdb's copy, which holds only in-frame ones; the method was immunoSEQ multiplex PCR. The sample shows 450,000 to 550,000 clones, less than 85% of them seen only once. V gave up 0 bases and J gave up 6 bases, with 9 bases separating them. CDR1 and CDR2 from the germline V gene are SGDLS and YYNGEE. This CDR3 contains 14 residues. Points from the study as a whole: Depth of sequencing was expected to influence donor clonotype sharing. The represented genetic and exposure-history diversity was limited by the small number of donors.

Sequences were obtained from PBMCs. The receptor was isolated from a woman in her forties in good health. Some clones in this sample may be carry-over from other donors' samples. The V gene is TRBV9, the J gene TRBJ2-2; no definite D call. The CDR3 DNA follows: TGTGCCAGCAGCGTAGAGCTGGCTTCCGGGGAGCTGTTTTTT. It specifies CASSVELASGELFF.